The T cell receptor (beta chain) under discussion was sequenced for a study of PD-L1 blockade in urothelial cancer. The data were produced by immunoSEQ multiplex PCR, yet TCRdb's version contains in-frame clones alone and is incomplete. Among 50,000 to 65,000 clones listed, over 75% were seen once. The ends were cut back, 7 bases at V and 7 bases at J, with 14 bases in the middle. This CDR3 contains 13 residues. CDR1 and CDR2 (germline): LNHDA, SQIVND (reference sequence). The sequencing here drew on PBMCs, taken around atezolizumab (anti-PD-L1) treatment. This clonotype was sampled from a middle-aged man with urothelial cancer. The chain is built from TRBV19 and TRBJ1-5; maybe TRBD1 (6 bases). CDR3 coding DNA: TGTGCCAGTATAGGGGGACGACTGCAGCCCCAGCATTTT. Amino acids: CASIGGRLQPQHF.